This paragraph covers one T cell receptor beta chain sequence. The CDR3 length is 13 residues. V lost 4 bases to trimming and J lost 5 bases, with 12 bases between them. Germline loops: CDR1 SGHRS, CDR2 YFSETQ. The sample originates from a study of T cells after somatic rescue of genetic block. The assay was immunoSEQ multiplex PCR, and TCRdb's table has in-frame clones only and misses some. This table has 110,000 or so clones, under 95% appearing once. This receptor was identified in a woman in her late teens or twenties. The V and J genes are TRBV5-1 and TRBJ1-2; D might be TRBD1 (6 bases). The sequencing sample was made of peripheral blood mononuclear cells (PBMCs). CDR3: CASSARQEYGYTF. The CDR3 nucleotides read TGCGCCAGCAGCGCAAGACAGGAGTATGGCTACACCTTC.